These 26 T cell receptor beta chains were sequenced from one sample in a study of T cells after yellow fever vaccination. Using its own MiXCR run on the 5' RACE reads, TCRdb lists one record per CDR3 protein. Found here are around 300,000 distinct CDR3 sequences, roughly 3.9% of them singletons; the top ten hold approximately 23%. The input for sequencing was PBMCs, taken 5 days after the yellow fever booster vaccination. Receptors were obtained from a man between 18 and 35 years old who received the YFV17D yellow fever vaccine.

This clonotype has just a few counts. The rearrangement uses TRBV24-1 and TRBJ2-6, with D possibly TRBD2 on 5 matching bases. This CDR3 is 14 amino acids long. The V end was cut by 7 bases, the J end by 0 bases, with 6 bases between. From germline, CDR1 is KGHDR and CDR2 SFDVKD. Here the CDR3 DNA reads TGTGCCACCAGACGGGGCTCTGGGGCCAACGTCCTGACTTTC. This sequence encodes CATRRGSGANVLTF.

The rearrangement uses TRBV12-3 or TRBV12-4 and TRBJ1-6, with unresolved D. V shed 10 bases and J shed 4 bases, with 11 bases lying between them. This CDR3 region has 13 residues. The CDR3 DNA reads as TGTGCCACCCGGGAAACTTATAATTCACCCCTCCACTTT. Translating gives CATRETYNSPLHF.

The chain has TRBV12-3 or TRBV12-4 and TRBJ2-5, with TRBD1 identical over 7 bases. This CDR3 comprises 12 residues. The ends lost 7 bases at V and 4 bases at J; junction bases unmatched: 3. CDR3 sequence reads: CASTRTGETQYF. The CDR3 DNA reads TGTGCCAGCACACGGACAGGAGAGACCCAGTACTTC.

This clonotype was picked up many times. The V call is TRBV6-2 or TRBV6-3, the J call TRBJ2-5; the D gene is possibly TRBD2 (6 bases). The CDR3 length is 17 residues. Per germline, CDR1 MNHEY and CDR2 SVGEGT. The V end was cut by 6 bases, the J end by 0 bases, with 20 bases between. CDR3 in amino acids: CASRAVSSDTYQETQYF. The CDR3 bases are TGTGCCAGCAGGGCGGTTTCTAGCGACACGTACCAAGAGACCCAGTACTTC.

This clonotype was found a few times. This chain joins TRBV24-1 and TRBJ1-5, with D hard to call. Trimming took 4 bases from V and 4 from J, leaving 10 bases between them. Germline V lookup: CDR1 KGHDR, CDR2 SFDVKD. The CDR3 is 14 amino acids. This chain's CDR3 is CATSEYRANQPQHF. CDR3 coding DNA: TGTGCCACCAGTGAATATCGGGCGAATCAGCCCCAGCATTTT.

The sample holds many counts of this clonotype. V usage is TRBV11-2 and J usage is TRBJ2-6, with 10 bases lining up with TRBD1. Germline CDR1 SGHAT, CDR2 FQNNGV. This CDR3 region has 18 residues. Germline trimming cut 5 bases from V and 0 bases from J; bases unmatched to any gene: 7. The CDR3 region is CASSAPGTGVSGANVLTF. The CDR3 bases are TGTGCCAGCAGCGCCCCCGGGACAGGGGTCTCTGGGGCCAACGTCCTGACTTTC.

Ten or more counts support this clonotype. The chain has TRBV12-3 or TRBV12-4 and TRBJ2-3, with TRBD2 as a possible D gene (6 bases). Trimming removed 10 bases from V and 6 bases from J, with 11 bases in between. The CDR3 consists of 11 residues. The DNA for the CDR3 is TGTGCCACCTCTGGAGGGGATACGCAGTATTTT. Its translation is CATSGGDTQYF.

This clonotype was seen a few times. The chain carries TRBV6-5 and TRBJ2-3; D not certain. Trimming removed 5 bases at V and 0 bases at J, with 6 bases between. The CDR3 sequence is 13 residues long. The V gene's germline CDR1 is MNHEY and CDR2 SVGAGI. As DNA, the CDR3 is TGTGCCAGCAGTATCTACAGCACAGATACGCAGTATTTT. Amino acids: CASSIYSTDTQYF.

V usage is TRBV20-1 and J usage is TRBJ2-3, with D tentatively TRBD2 (5 bases). The germline V gene encodes CDR1 DFQATT and CDR2 SNEGSKA (reference sequence). The CDR3 has 14 residues. The ends were cut back, 3 bases at V and 4 bases at J, with 14 bases in the middle. The CDR3 DNA is TGCAGTGCTAGGATAATTTCGGGGTCAGATACGCAGTATTTT. Translating gives CSARIISGSDTQYF.

In its sample, this clonotype was seen many times. The chain joins TRBV18 to TRBJ2-7; D is possibly TRBD1 or TRBD2 (5 bases each). Germline lookup yields CDR1 KGHSH and CDR2 LQKENI. The CDR3 is 17 amino acids. The ends were cut back, 2 bases at V and 1 base at J, with 18 bases in the middle. The CDR3: CASSPDPLGTRSYEQYV. The CDR3 DNA reads TGTGCCAGCTCACCAGACCCCTTGGGGACGAGGTCCTACGAGCAGTACGTC.

The chain uses TRBV3-1 and TRBJ2-5; D might be TRBD2 (6 bases). Germline V gives CDR1 LGHDT, CDR2 YNNKEL (reference sequence). V was shortened by 2 bases and J by 2 bases, with 15 bases between the two germline ends. There are 16 residues in the CDR3. CDR3 region: CASSQPRAGLQETQYF. CDR3 sequence (DNA): TGTGCCAGCAGCCAACCGAGGGCGGGACTTCAAGAGACCCAGTACTTC.

The chain recombines TRBV15 with TRBJ2-7; D is perhaps TRBD2 (6 bases). Trimming shortened V by 1 base and J by 1 base, and 11 bases separated the two germline ends. Germline CDR1 and CDR2: LNHNV and YYDKDF (reference sequence). CDR3 size: 15 residues. The CDR3 here is CATSRVGGGSYEQYV. The CDR3 DNA sequence: TGTGCCACCAGCAGAGTCGGGGGTGGGTCCTACGAGCAGTACGTC.

This clonotype was seen at least ten times. The V and J genes are TRBV20-1 and TRBJ1-4; D is possibly TRBD1 (6 bases). Per germline, CDR1 DFQATT and CDR2 SNEGSKA (reference sequence). The CDR3 runs 14 residues. Deletions cut 2 bases from V and 8 bases from J, with 15 bases between. The chain's CDR3 is CSARLLQGGEKLFF. The CDR3 region has the DNA TGCAGTGCTAGACTTCTTCAAGGGGGAGAAAAACTGTTTTTT.

This clonotype was recorded many times. The gene calls are TRBV4-2 and TRBJ1-5; the match to TRBD1 covers 7 bases. The CDR3 has 15 amino acids. J lost 2 bases, V lost 0 bases, and 1 base had no gene match. Germline V gene data show CDR1 as LGHNA and CDR2 as YNFKEQ. For the CDR3, the DNA is TGTGCCAGCAGCCAAGAGGGGACAGGCAATCAGCCCCAGCATTTT. Its protein is CASSQEGTGNQPQHF.

This clonotype was found many times. The chain joins TRBV7-2 to TRBJ1-5; D uncertain. Germline CDR1 SGHTA, CDR2 FQGNSA. CDR3 length: 13 residues. Trimming left V 1 base short and J 2 bases short, with 3 bases between. The CDR3 DNA reads as TGTGCCAGCAGCTTAGGCCGCAATCAGCCCCAGCATTTT. It specifies CASSLGRNQPQHF.

This clonotype was counted at least ten times. The rearrangement joins TRBV24-1 to TRBJ1-2; perhaps TRBD1 as D (5 bases). Deletions cut 4 bases from V and 3 bases from J, with 11 bases between. This CDR3 has 14 amino acids. Germline V gene lookup returns CDR1 KGHDR and CDR2 SFDVKD. In nucleotides, the CDR3 is TGTGCCACCAGTGAATCCGGGACCGACTATGGCTACACCTTC. Protein: CATSESGTDYGYTF.

This clonotype occurred a few times. This chain uses TRBV27 with TRBJ2-5; 8 bases agree with TRBD2. This CDR3 contains 15 residues. CDR1 MNHEY and CDR2 SMNVEV come from the germline V gene (reference sequence). J was trimmed by 2 bases and V by 4 bases; bases with no gene match: 6. DNA of the CDR3: TGTGCCAGCAGTTGGCTTAGCGGGGCGCAAGAGACCCAGTACTTC. Its protein is CASSWLSGAQETQYF.

This clonotype was seen only a few times. The gene calls are TRBV3-1 and TRBJ1-5, with D hard to call. Trimming left V 6 bases short and J 6 bases short, with 9 bases between. The CDR3 consists of 12 residues. CDR1 and CDR2 from the germline V gene are LGHDT and YNNKEL (reference sequence). In DNA form, the CDR3 reads TGTGCCAGCAGTCCGTATGGTCAGCCCCAGCATTTT. It codes for CASSPYGQPQHF.

This clonotype appeared a few times. The rearrangement links TRBV7-9 to TRBJ1-1; the match to TRBD1 covers 7 bases. Trimming at V came to 5 bases and at J to 1 base, leaving 13 bases not matched to a gene. The CDR3 loop spans 17 amino acids. Germline V CDR1 and CDR2: SEHNR, FQNEAQ (reference sequence). CDR3 in amino acids: CASSLEFSRTGNTEAFF. The DNA of the CDR3 is TGTGCCAGCAGCCTAGAGTTCTCAAGGACAGGGAACACTGAAGCTTTCTTT. Based on the CDR3 plus reference TRBV7-9 and TRBJ1-1, the full variable domain is DTGVSQNPRHKITKRGQNVTFRCDPISEHNRLYWYRQTLGQGPEFLTYFQNEAQLEKSRLLSDRFSAERPKGSFSTLEIQRTEQGDSAMYLCASSLEFSRTGNTEAFFGQGTRLTVV.

This clonotype was seen at least ten times. The gene calls are TRBV20-1 and TRBJ1-2, with a weak D call TRBD1 (5 bases). V dropped 2 bases and J dropped 3 bases, with 13 bases sitting between them. CDR1 is DFQATT and CDR2 is SNEGSKA in the germline V gene (reference sequence). The CDR3 covers 14 residues. The CDR3 here is CSARPPPGDYGYTF. CDR3 sequence (DNA): TGCAGTGCTAGACCCCCCCCGGGGGACTATGGCTACACCTTC.

This clonotype appeared many times. This chain uses TRBV27 with TRBJ2-1; 8 bases are shared with TRBD2. CDR1 MNHEY and CDR2 SMNVEV come from the germline V gene (reference sequence). This CDR3 region has 14 residues. The V gene end was trimmed by 6 bases and the J gene end by 6 bases; junction bases not matched to a gene: 7. For the CDR3, the DNA is TGTGCCAGCAGCCCCGGACTAGCTTCCAATGAGCAGTTCTTC. Translating it yields CASSPGLASNEQFF.

The CDR3 loop is CAVAGGPYEQYF. The CDR3 DNA sequence: TGTGCAGTCGCCGGGGGCCCCTACGAGCAGTACTTC. V usage is TRBV7-9 and J usage is TRBJ2-7; D possibly uses TRBD1 or TRBD2 (6 bases each). Germline V CDR1 and CDR2: SEHNR, FQNEAQ (reference sequence). CDR3 length equals 12 residues.

Ten or more counts support this clonotype. The gene calls are TRBV6-5 and TRBJ1-1; a weak D match, TRBD1 (5 bases). CDR1 and CDR2 (germline): MNHEY, SVGAGI. The CDR3 loop spans 13 amino acids. V shed 2 bases and J shed 10 bases, with 14 bases lying between them. CDR3 sequence: CASSYAGRMAAFF. As DNA, the CDR3 is TGTGCCAGCAGTTACGCAGGGAGAATGGCAGCTTTCTTT.

V gene TRBV7-2 combines with J gene TRBJ2-7, with D uncertain. Germline V gives CDR1 SGHTA, CDR2 FQGNSA. CDR3 length: 15 residues. The V gene lost 1 base and the J gene lost 0 bases, with 10 bases spanning the gap. The CDR3 region is CASSLVTDGSYEQYF. CDR3 sequence (DNA): TGTGCCAGCAGCTTAGTCACGGACGGCTCCTACGAGCAGTACTTC.

Comments on this clonotype: Being one base from a much bigger clone, this may be a read error. This chain links TRBV7-9 with TRBJ1-1, with D possibly being TRBD1 (5 bases). The CDR3 runs to 13 residues. CDR1 is SEHNR, CDR2 FQNEAQ, per germline (reference sequence). V lost 4 bases to trimming and J lost 1 base, with 7 bases between them. The CDR3 DNA is TGTGCCAGCAGCTCGACAGAGAACACTGAAGCTTTCTTT. It is translated as CASSSTENTEAFF.

This chain links TRBV11-2 with TRBJ2-1; 14 bases align to TRBD2. V was clipped by 6 bases and J by 3 bases; unmatched bases: 7. From germline, CDR1 is SGHAT and CDR2 FQNNGV. The CDR3 runs 17 residues. CDR3: CASRGTSGGGFYNEQFF. In DNA, the CDR3 is TGTGCCAGCAGGGGGACTAGCGGGGGCGGGTTCTACAATGAGCAGTTCTTC.